Listed below are T cell receptor beta chains from one sample, sequenced in a study of post-analysis software for immune sequencing data. A single record per CDR3 protein comes from TCRdb applying MiXCR to the PCR reads. Among 650,000 to 850,000 distinct CDR3 sequences, 40% to 55% were seen once, and the ten largest hold 4% to 5%. Source material: blood. The receptors here all came from a girl between 10 and 17 years old with multiple sclerosis. Both conserved end residues are trimmed from each CDR3.

length: 12
J: TRBJ2-1
V: TRBV21-1
CDR3: ASSPRQGHNEQF

length: 13
J: TRBJ2-5
V: TRBV15
CDR3: ATSMDRVFQETQY

length: 12
J: TRBJ2-5
V: TRBV30
CDR3: AWSTCGVQETQY

length: 13
J: TRBJ1-1
V: TRBV24-1
CDR3: ATSAAGGLGTEAF

length: 14
J: TRBJ1-1
V: TRBV13
CDR3: ASSLGLDTRWTEAF

length: 12
J: TRBJ2-7
V: TRBV7-2
CDR3: ASSLPGGPYEQY

length: 15
J: TRBJ2-7
V: TRBV20-1
CDR3: SARRITGTSGSYEQY

length: 14
J: TRBJ2-3
V: TRBV20-1
CDR3: SARAAVTSPQDTQY

length: 20
J: TRBJ2-1
V: TRBV14
CDR3: ASSQERTWVGTSGTSYNEQF

length: 14
J: TRBJ1-1
V: TRBV5-1
CDR3: ASSSPQGPLNTEAF

length: 8
J: TRBJ1-1
V: TRBV30
CDR3: AWRGAEAF

length: 12
J: NA
V: TRBV12-3/TRBV12-4
CDR3: ASNLGLKSETQY

length: 15
J: TRBJ1-5
V: TRBV2
CDR3: ASSTAAGQPADQPQH

length: 12
J: TRBJ2-7
V: TRBV7-9
CDR3: ASSLGGAIDEQY

length: 10
J: TRBJ2-1
V: TRBV30
CDR3: AWSYSREEQF

length: 13
J: TRBJ2-1
V: TRBV7-9
CDR3: ASSLLRGTYNEQF

length: 12
J: TRBJ2-7
V: TRBV6-5
CDR3: ASRRGQGVYEQY

length: 12
J: TRBJ1-2
V: TRBV7-2
CDR3: ASSLQQGIGGYT

length: 14
J: TRBJ1-5
V: TRBV2
CDR3: ASSARKTDPNQPQH

length: 13
J: TRBJ2-7
V: TRBV4-3
CDR3: ASSQDQRVGYEQY

length: 12
J: TRBJ2-3
V: TRBV7-2
CDR3: ASSLELARDTQY

length: 13
J: NA
V: TRBV20-1
CDR3: SARDSRLAGNEQY

length: 11
J: TRBJ2-1
V: TRBV20-1
CDR3: SAFTGVGNEQF

length: 11
J: TRBJ1-3
V: TRBV12-3/TRBV12-4
CDR3: ASTRTAGNTIY

length: 15
J: TRBJ2-5
V: TRBV12-3/TRBV12-4
CDR3: ASSLIGPAASGETQY

length: 13
J: TRBJ2-3
V: TRBV5-5
CDR3: ASIPTGAFTDTQY

length: 16
J: TRBJ2-1
V: TRBV4-3
CDR3: ASSQVPGPGSLHNEQF

length: 13
J: TRBJ2-3
V: TRBV4-1
CDR3: ASSQESVGTDTQY

length: 10
J: TRBJ2-4
V: TRBV15
CDR3: ATSKAKNIQY

length: 14
J: TRBJ1-5
V: TRBV12-3/TRBV12-4
CDR3: ASRFWVGLDYQPQH

length: 14
J: TRBJ2-7
V: TRBV5-1
CDR3: ASSFTSGSSSYEQY

length: 13
J: TRBJ1-1
V: TRBV4-1
CDR3: ASSQDEGTSTEAF

length: 11
J: TRBJ1-6
V: TRBV28
CDR3: ASSFPGYSPLH

length: 12
J: TRBJ1-1
V: TRBV7-9
CDR3: ASSLQGRPTEAF

length: 12
J: TRBJ2-3
V: TRBV2
CDR3: ASSVAARGDTQY

length: 13
J: TRBJ1-2
V: TRBV10-3
CDR3: AISGPTEPNYGHT

length: 11
J: TRBJ1-2
V: TRBV29-1
CDR3: SVGTAQGHGYT

length: 15
J: TRBJ2-7
V: TRBV12-3/TRBV12-4
CDR3: ASSRPGLASTSYEQY

length: 12
J: TRBJ2-1
V: TRBV10-3
CDR3: AISESESYNEQF

length: 14
J: TRBJ2-5
V: TRBV18
CDR3: ASSPPASVLQETQY

length: 14
J: TRBJ2-1
V: TRBV24-1
CDR3: ATSDPRLVSYNARF

length: 17
J: TRBJ2-1
V: TRBV12-3/TRBV12-4
CDR3: ASSLYGTSGSRSYNEQF

length: 12
J: TRBJ1-2
V: TRBV5-1
CDR3: ASSPEVGNYGYT

length: 14
J: TRBJ2-3
V: TRBV11-2
CDR3: ASSLTSGGGTDTQY

length: 11
J: TRBJ2-7
V: TRBV20-1
CDR3: SVRGDSSYEQY

length: 12
J: TRBJ2-3
V: TRBV29-1
CDR3: SVEGGWGDHTQY

length: 13
J: TRBJ1-1
V: TRBV5-6
CDR3: ASSLASGADTEAF

length: 10
J: TRBJ1-1
V: TRBV29-1
CDR3: SVEDRGTEAF

length: 14
J: TRBJ1-1
V: TRBV5-1
CDR3: ASSSSEGLMNTEAF

length: 16
J: TRBJ2-1
V: TRBV4-1
CDR3: ASSQGFRGLGSYNEQF

length: 11
J: TRBJ2-5
V: TRBV6-1
CDR3: ASRGRGRETQY

length: 13
J: TRBJ2-1
V: TRBV7-9
CDR3: ASSPTGVSYNEQF

length: 11
J: TRBJ1-1
V: TRBV29-1
CDR3: SFQGRMNTEAF